A single sample gave rise to the 30 T cell receptor beta chains below, sequenced in a study of T cell repertoires in cytomegalovirus infection. For these receptors, no antigen is known. TCRdb re-called the reads with MiXCR, one entry per CDR3 protein. Seen here are 400,000 to 600,000 distinct CDR3 sequences, roughly 43% observed once, and the top ten hold 40% to 50%. This sample comprised cultured PBMCs, obtained from culture after CMV antigen stimulation. These receptors were taken from a human donor in good health (CMV status not recorded). Some clones in this sample may be carry-over from other donors' samples.

This clonotype was seen a few times. The V gene is TRBV7-9, the J gene TRBJ1-5; TRBD1 matches 8 bases. The CDR3 contains 17 residues. V lost 4 bases to trimming and J lost 1 base; unmatched junction nucleotides: 9. The germline gives CDR1 SEHNR, CDR2 FQNEAQ (reference sequence). The CDR3 reads CASSSWGQDKSNQPQHF. The CDR3 DNA sequence: TGTGCCAGCAGCTCCTGGGGACAGGACAAAAGCAATCAGCCCCAGCATTTT.

This clonotype was counted between two and nine times. V usage is TRBV5-1 and J usage is TRBJ2-5; maybe TRBD1 (6 bases). Trimming pared 4 bases from V and 1 base from J, leaving 11 bases between. The CDR3 is made up of 14 amino acids. Germline CDR1 is SGHRS and CDR2 is YFSETQ. CDR3 in DNA: TGCGCCAGCAGCACCGGGACATCCCAAGAGACCCAGTACTTC. Amino acid sequence: CASSTGTSQETQYF.

This clonotype came up a few times. The V and J genes are TRBV7-2 and TRBJ1-2; D ambiguous. Germline V gene data show CDR1 as SGHTA and CDR2 as FQGNSA. V was trimmed by 3 bases and J by 4 bases, leaving 15 bases between them. The CDR3 is made up of 15 amino acids. Here the CDR3 reads CASSFNGRSLYGYTF. CDR3 nucleotides: TGTGCCAGCAGCTTTAACGGACGAAGTCTCTATGGCTACACCTTC.

This clonotype was counted only a few times. The rearrangement links TRBV6-2 or TRBV6-3 to TRBJ2-1; D is perhaps TRBD1 or TRBD2 (6 bases each). V lost 5 bases to trimming and J lost 4 bases, with 24 bases between them. Germline-derived CDR1 and CDR2 are MNHEY and SVGEGT. The CDR3 has 18 amino acids. CDR3: CASSPDSRGVAEYNEQFF. The DNA of the CDR3 is TGTGCCAGCAGTCCCGACTCCAGGGGAGTAGCGGAGTACAATGAGCAGTTCTTC.

The rearrangement joins TRBV15 to TRBJ2-5; the D is unclear. The CDR3 runs 14 residues. The V gene lost 5 bases and the J gene lost 4 bases, with 14 bases spanning the gap. Germline CDR1 and CDR2: LNHNV and YYDKDF (reference sequence). CDR3 residues: CATSQTPFSETQYF. The DNA for the CDR3 is TGTGCCACCAGCCAGACCCCCTTTTCAGAGACCCAGTACTTC.

This clonotype has just one count. The chain links TRBV25-1 to TRBJ1-2; weak D call: TRBD1 (5 bases). V was cut by 8 bases and J by 1 base, with 20 bases left in between. Germline V gene data show CDR1 as MGHDK and CDR2 as SYGVNS. The CDR3 is made up of 16 amino acids. CDR3 residues: CASPPKGTMVNYGYTF. CDR3 bases: TGTGCCAGCCCCCCGAAGGGGACGATGGTTAACTATGGCTACACCTTC.

The chain employs TRBV6-5 and TRBJ1-1; D is undetermined. CDR3 size: 15 residues. V lost 0 bases to trimming and J lost 3 bases, with 11 bases between them. Germline assignment: CDR1 MNHEY and CDR2 SVGAGI. CDR3 nucleotide sequence: TGTGCCAGCAGTTACTCCTCTCCACACTACACTGAAGCTTTCTTT. Protein sequence: CASSYSSPHYTEAFF.

The genes are TRBV6-6 and TRBJ2-5; 14 nucleotides align to TRBD2. The CDR3 contains 17 residues. Germline V gene sequence: CDR1 MNHNY, CDR2 SVGAGI (reference sequence). Trimming at V came to 2 bases and at J to 5 bases, leaving 7 bases not matched to a gene. The CDR3 sequence is CASSYLGLAGGEETQYF. CDR3 coding DNA: TGTGCCAGCAGTTACCTTGGACTAGCGGGAGGCGAGGAGACCCAGTACTTC.

The genes are TRBV5-1 and TRBJ2-1, with D possibly TRBD2 on 6 matching bases. The CDR3 consists of 17 residues. The V and J ends lost 4 bases and 1 base respectively, with 18 bases between them. Germline lookup yields CDR1 SGHRS and CDR2 YFSETQ. Here the CDR3 DNA reads TGCGCCAGCAGCGGGGGAGGCACGGTTTTTTCCTACAATGAGCAGTTCTTC. This encodes CASSGGGTVFSYNEQFF.

The chain joins TRBV7-2 to TRBJ2-3; perhaps TRBD2 as D (6 bases). The V gene lost 2 bases and the J gene lost 6 bases, with 9 bases spanning the gap. The CDR3 has 13 amino acids. Germline assignment: CDR1 SGHTA and CDR2 FQGNSA. The CDR3 sequence: CASSLLAPDTQYF. DNA for the CDR3: TGTGCCAGCAGCTTACTAGCGCCCGATACGCAGTATTTT.

This clonotype was found a few times. CDR3 coding DNA: TGTGCCAGCAGTTACCCAGGGAGTCGTGGCTACACCTTC. Protein: CASSYPGSRGYTF. This chain links TRBV27 with TRBJ1-2; tentative D call: TRBD1 (5 bases). Trimming removed 4 bases at V and 7 bases at J, with 13 bases between. The germline gives CDR1 MNHEY, CDR2 SMNVEV (reference sequence). There are 13 residues in the CDR3.

This chain links TRBV5-1 with TRBJ1-1; unclear D gene. CDR1 is SGHRS, CDR2 YFSETQ, per germline. CDR3 length: 15 residues. Trimming left V 0 bases short and J 1 base short, with 10 bases between. The CDR3 is CASSLAVRSNTEAFF. Written as DNA, the CDR3 is TGCGCCAGCAGCTTGGCCGTGCGTTCGAACACTGAAGCTTTCTTT.

This clonotype was counted a few times. The chain recombines TRBV19 with TRBJ2-7; 9 bases are shared with TRBD2. J lost 4 bases, V lost 5 bases, and 12 bases had no gene match. Germline CDR1 and CDR2: LNHDA and SQIVND (reference sequence). This CDR3 spans 16 amino acids. CDR3: CASSSIAGALLYEQYF. CDR3 coding DNA: TGTGCCAGTAGTTCGATAGCGGGAGCGTTGTTGTACGAGCAGTACTTC.

The J gene is TRBJ2-7, the V gene TRBV10-3; D might be TRBD1 (7 bases). The CDR3 is 15 amino acids. The germline V gene has CDR1 ENHRY and CDR2 SYGVKD. Trimming stripped 6 bases from V and 0 bases from J, with 15 bases between. The CDR3 DNA is TGTGCCATCAGGATAGACAGGGAGGACTCCTACGAGCAGTACTTC. Translation: CAIRIDREDSYEQYF.

In this sample, this clonotype turned up a few times. The CDR3 DNA is TGTGCCAGCAGCACGTATCGGGGAGGAGATACGCAGTATTTT. It is translated as CASSTYRGGDTQYF. This chain connects TRBV7-2 to TRBJ2-3; D possibly corresponds to TRBD2 (6 bases). V lost 5 bases and J lost 5, with 14 bases in between. This CDR3 is built from 14 residues. Germline CDR1 SGHTA, CDR2 FQGNSA.

This clonotype was observed a few times. V gene TRBV5-5 combines with J gene TRBJ1-4; no definite D call. Germline CDR1 and CDR2: SGHKS and YYEKEE (reference sequence). This CDR3 is built from 15 residues. Trimming cost V 0 bases and J 7 bases, with 13 bases left between them. CDR3 nucleotide sequence: TGTGCCAGCAGCTTGGCGGGGTCTGGGGTTGAAAAACTGTTTTTT. Its protein is CASSLAGSGVEKLFF. The complete variable domain, with remaining parts taken from reference TRBV5-5 and TRBJ1-4, reads DAGVTQSPTHLIKTRGQQVTLRCSPISGHKSVSWYQQVLGQGPQFIFQYYEKEERGRGNFPDRFSARQFPNYSSELNVNALLLGDSALYLCASSLAGSGVEKLFFGSGTQLSVL.

This clonotype was found a few times. The chain has TRBV7-2 and TRBJ2-1, with D possibly being TRBD2 (6 bases). V lost 5 bases and J 9 bases, leaving 14 bases between the germline ends. There are 13 residues in the CDR3. Germline loops: CDR1 SGHTA, CDR2 FQGNSA. CDR3 amino acids: CASSPRRAGEQFF. In DNA form, the CDR3 reads TGTGCCAGCAGCCCCCGGAGGGCCGGTGAGCAGTTCTTC.

The chain couples TRBV24-1 to TRBJ2-1; 7 nucleotides match TRBD2. CDR1 is KGHDR, CDR2 SFDVKD, per germline. After removal of 3 bases from V and 0 bases from J, the junction contained 7 bases not matched to a gene. The CDR3 loop spans 17 amino acids. CDR3 region: CATSDLSTSASYNEQFF. In DNA, the CDR3 is TGTGCCACCAGTGATCTATCAACTAGCGCCTCCTACAATGAGCAGTTCTTC.

This rearrangement joins TRBV2 to TRBJ2-3; 7 nucleotides align to TRBD1. Per germline, CDR1 SNHLY and CDR2 FYNNEI. The trim removed 4 bases at V and 1 base at J, leaving 2 bases unmatched. The CDR3 totals 14 residues. CDR3 nucleotides: TGTGCCAGCAGTGGACAGGGTGGCACAGATACGCAGTATTTT. This codes for CASSGQGGTDTQYF.

Only a few counts were recorded for this clonotype. The rearrangement joins TRBV7-6 to TRBJ1-6, with unresolved D. Trimming shortened V by 5 bases and J by 9 bases, and 20 bases separated the two germline ends. The germline CDR1 and CDR2 sequences are SGHVS and FNYEAQ. CDR3 size: 16 residues. This CDR3 reads CASSPLRVGSASPLHF. For the CDR3, the DNA is TGTGCCAGCAGCCCCCTTAGGGTGGGGTCAGCTTCACCCCTCCACTTT.

This clonotype was seen a handful of times. The chain links TRBV7-9 to TRBJ1-1, with 7 positions matching TRBD1. The CDR3 loop spans 18 amino acids. The V gene's germline CDR1 is SEHNR and CDR2 FQNEAQ (reference sequence). V shed 5 bases, J shed 2 bases, and the junction held 17 bases outside the gene matches. The CDR3 DNA is TGTGCCAGCAGCCCGATCCTTTCGGACAGGAGAATTAACACTGAAGCTTTCTTT. It encodes CASSPILSDRRINTEAFF.

This clonotype was detected only a few times. The chain has TRBV7-7 and TRBJ2-6; TRBD2 might be the D (5 bases). This CDR3 is built from 18 residues. V lost 5 bases and J 2 bases, leaving 19 bases between the germline ends. Germline values: CDR1 SSHAT, CDR2 FNYEAQ (reference sequence). CDR3 bases: TGTGCCAGCAGCCCCGGTGTTAGCGCGGCGGCTGGGGCCAACGTCCTGACTTTC. This gives the protein CASSPGVSAAAGANVLTF.

The chain uses TRBV12-3 or TRBV12-4 and TRBJ2-5; no definite D call. This CDR3 has 13 residues. Trimming cost V 5 bases and J 3 bases, with 10 bases left between them. CDR3 amino acids: CASSLLWEETQYF. CDR3 in DNA: TGTGCCAGCAGTCTCTTGTGGGAAGAGACCCAGTACTTC.

The rearrangement links TRBV7-4 to TRBJ2-1, with 10 bases aligning to TRBD1. This CDR3 is 15 amino acids long. The germline V gene encodes CDR1 SGHVT and CDR2 SQSDAQ. Trimming removed 4 bases from V and 9 bases from J; junction bases left unmatched: 9. The CDR3 is CASSSPGTGVLEQFF. CDR3 coding DNA: TGTGCCAGCAGCTCTCCCGGGACAGGGGTGCTTGAGCAGTTCTTC.

This rearrangement joins TRBV7-4 to TRBJ2-7, with a tentative D call TRBD2 (5 bases). Trimming took off 5 bases at V and 5 bases at J, with 22 bases between the two ends. The CDR3 runs 16 residues. Looked up from germline, CDR1 is SGHVT and CDR2 is SQSDAQ. The CDR3 spells CASSPFISGTIHEQYF. CDR3 sequence (DNA): TGTGCCAGCAGCCCATTTATAAGCGGAACTATACACGAGCAGTACTTC.

The V call is TRBV2, the J call TRBJ2-1; 10 nucleotides line up with TRBD2. Germline lookup yields CDR1 SNHLY and CDR2 FYNNEI. V lost 7 bases, J lost 7 bases, and 10 bases stayed unmatched. The CDR3 length is 15 residues. The CDR3 here is CASNPASGRGNEQFF. CDR3 DNA sequence: TGTGCCAGCAACCCAGCTAGCGGGAGAGGGAATGAGCAGTTCTTC. Together with reference TRBV2 and TRBJ2-1, the CDR3 gives the full variable domain: EPEVTQTPSHQVTQMGQEVILRCVPISNHLYFYWYRQILGQKVEFLVSFYNNEISEKSEIFDDQFSVERPDGSNFTLKIRSTKLEDSAMYFCASNPASGRGNEQFFGPGTRLTVL.

The rearrangement links TRBV6-1 to TRBJ2-3; the D is unclear. Germline CDR1 MNHNS, CDR2 SASEGT. The CDR3 runs 14 residues. V lost 0 bases to trimming and J lost 3 bases, with 7 bases between them. CDR3 coding DNA: TGTGCCAGCAGTGAAGCCCACTTTACAGATACGCAGTATTTT. It codes for CASSEAHFTDTQYF.

This sequence joins TRBV12-3 or TRBV12-4 and TRBJ2-5, with D maybe TRBD1 (6 bases). CDR3 length: 14 amino acids. Between the trimmed V and J ends, which lost 5 bases and 1 base, there was a span of 11 bases. This chain's CDR3 is CASSKSGVQETQYF. DNA for the CDR3: TGTGCCAGCAGTAAATCAGGGGTCCAAGAGACCCAGTACTTC.

The genes are TRBV5-3 and TRBJ2-1, with TRBD2 identical over 10 bases. TRBV5-3 is identified as an open reading frame with a role that is uncertain. There are 15 residues in the CDR3. V lost 8 bases and J lost 7; bases outside the gene matches: 12. This CDR3 reads CASRLTSGPGNEQFF. The DNA for the CDR3 is TGTGCCAGCAGACTGACTAGCGGGCCCGGGAATGAGCAGTTCTTC.

This chain connects TRBV6-1 to TRBJ1-1, with D unresolved. Trimming took 1 base from V and 3 from J, leaving 12 bases between them. Germline V gene lookup returns CDR1 MNHNS and CDR2 SASEGT. This CDR3 is built from 15 residues. CDR3 coding DNA: TGTGCCAGCAGTGAAGGATTGGCCTGGGACACTGAAGCTTTCTTT. It encodes CASSEGLAWDTEAFF.